This T cell receptor (beta chain) is drawn from a study of blood T cell repertoires in COVID-19. Looking at the study overall: COVID-19 samples, acute and convalescent, were from the United States, Italy and Spain.

Unmatched junction bases numbered 13, after V lost 5 bases and J lost 3 bases. CDR1 and CDR2 (germline): LNHDA, SQIVND (reference sequence). The CDR3 consists of 18 residues. Under the authors' procedure: Nucleated cell number was recorded as an estimate derived from reference gene primer amplification. The assay was immunoSEQ multiplex PCR, and TCRdb's table has in-frame clones only and misses some. That table is the source of V, J and clone size, and D and trimming were worked out from the DNA. The repertoire holds more than 35,000 clones, 79% seen once, with over 20% in the top ten. V and J are TRBV19 and TRBJ2-2, with TRBD2 matching 9 bases. Sequences were obtained from peripheral blood. The sequence derives from a man between 65 and 80 years old with acute or convalescent COVID-19. The CDR3 is CASSLLYRGRADTGELFF. The DNA of the CDR3 is TGTGCCAGTAGTCTCCTTTATCGCGGGAGGGCCGACACCGGGGAGCTGTTTTTT. The whole variable domain, remainder taken from reference TRBV19 and TRBJ2-2, is DGGITQSPKYLFRKEGQNVTLSCEQNLNHDAMYWYRQDPGQGLRLIYYSQIVNDFQKGDIAEGYSVSREKKESFPLTVTSAQKNPTAFYLCASSLLYRGRADTGELFFGEGSRLTVL.